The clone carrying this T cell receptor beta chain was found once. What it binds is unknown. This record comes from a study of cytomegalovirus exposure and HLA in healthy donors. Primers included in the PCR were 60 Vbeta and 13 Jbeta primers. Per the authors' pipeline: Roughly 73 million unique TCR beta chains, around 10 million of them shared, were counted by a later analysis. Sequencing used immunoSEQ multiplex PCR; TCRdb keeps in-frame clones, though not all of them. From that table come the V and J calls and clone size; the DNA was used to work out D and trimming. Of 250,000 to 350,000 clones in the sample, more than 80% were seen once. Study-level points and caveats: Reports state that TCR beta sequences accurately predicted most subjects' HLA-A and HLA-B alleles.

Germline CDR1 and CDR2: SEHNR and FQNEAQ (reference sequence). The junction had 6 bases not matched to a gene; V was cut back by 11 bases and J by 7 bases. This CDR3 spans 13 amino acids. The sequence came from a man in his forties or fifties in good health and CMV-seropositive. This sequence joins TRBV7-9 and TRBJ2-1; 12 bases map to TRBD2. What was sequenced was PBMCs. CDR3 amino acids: CAGGTSGLNEQFF. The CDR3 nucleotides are TGTGCCGGGGGGACTAGCGGGTTGAATGAGCAGTTCTTC. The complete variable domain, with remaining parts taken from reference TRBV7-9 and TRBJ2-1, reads DTGVSQNPRHKITKRGQNVTFRCDPISEHNRLYWYRQTLGQGPEFLTYFQNEAQLEKSRLLSDRFSAERPKGSFSTLEIQRTEQGDSAMYLCAGGTSGLNEQFFGPGTRLTVL.